The 21 T cell receptor beta chains given below trace back to one sample, sequenced in a study of neoadjuvant anti-PD-1 for oral cavity cancer. Sequencing was performed with immunoSEQ multiplex PCR; in TCRdb, only in-frame clones are kept and a portion is missing. The sample records about 72,000 clones, 83% being singletons. The input for sequencing was PBMCs, taken before nivolumab (anti-PD-1) treatment. The source of these receptors is a person aged 40 to 85 with oral cavity squamous cell carcinoma.

This CDR3 is CASSLLAGVYNEQFF. The CDR3 coding sequence is TGTGCCAGCAGTTTACTTGCGGGCGTCTACAATGAGCAGTTCTTC. V and J are TRBV28 and TRBJ2-1, with D possibly matching TRBD2 (5 bases). V lost 2 bases to trimming and J lost 3 bases, with 11 bases between them. The length of the CDR3 is 15 residues. CDR1 and CDR2 from the germline V gene are MDHEN and SYDVKM.

This clone was observed once. This chain links TRBV9 with TRBJ2-1; TRBD2 agrees at 11 bases. Germline trimming cut 3 bases from V and 5 bases from J; bases unmatched to any gene: 7. Germline CDR1 and CDR2: SGDLS and YYNGEE. The CDR3 runs to 16 residues. In DNA form, the CDR3 reads TGTGCCAGCAGCGCTCCCGGGACTAGCGGCCACAATGAGCAGTTCTTC. Translated: CASSAPGTSGHNEQFF.

This clone appeared a single time. J is TRBJ2-3 and V is TRBV10-3; maybe TRBD2 (5 bases). The CDR3 spans 10 residues. V was pared by 8 bases and J by 5 bases, with 5 bases between. The germline gives CDR1 ENHRY, CDR2 SYGVKD. The CDR3 is CAIGGDTQYF. The CDR3 DNA reads TGTGCCATCGGAGGAGATACGCAGTATTTT.

The chain is built from TRBV30 and TRBJ2-1; TRBD2 matches 7 bases. The germline CDR1 and CDR2 sequences are GTSNPN and SVGIG (reference sequence). The CDR3 is 15 amino acids. Germline trimming cut 2 bases from V and 7 bases from J; bases unmatched to any gene: 11. CDR3 in amino acids: CAWSPRWRELNEQFF. The CDR3 DNA sequence: TGTGCCTGGAGTCCAAGATGGCGGGAGTTGAATGAGCAGTTCTTC.

This chain links TRBV6-1 with TRBJ1-5, with 8 bases lining up with TRBD1. The V gene end was trimmed by 2 bases and the J gene end by 2 bases; junction bases not matched to a gene: 8. The germline V gene has CDR1 MNHNS and CDR2 SASEGT. The CDR3 contains 17 residues. The CDR3 protein is CASSESRQGLRNQPQHF. The DNA of the CDR3 is TGTGCCAGCAGTGAATCAAGACAGGGGTTACGCAATCAGCCCCAGCATTTT.

The CDR3 nucleotides are TGTGCCAGCAGCTTAGAGACGGGGAGCTCCTACGAGCAGTACTTC. Residues: CASSLETGSSYEQYF. The chain employs TRBV7-8 and TRBJ2-7; a possible D gene is TRBD2 (5 bases). The CDR3 is 15 amino acids. Trimming removed 1 base at V and 0 bases at J, with 10 bases between. The germline V gene encodes CDR1 SGHVS and CDR2 FQNEAQ.

The DNA of the CDR3 is TGTGCCTGGAGTGAGGGACTGGCGGGCAATCAGCCCCAGCATTTT. Translating it yields CAWSEGLAGNQPQHF. This rearrangement joins TRBV30 to TRBJ1-5; perhaps TRBD1 as D (5 bases). This CDR3 is built from 15 residues. V was trimmed by 1 base and J by 2 bases, leaving 12 bases between them. Per germline, CDR1 GTSNPN and CDR2 SVGIG (reference sequence). The full variable domain, completed using reference TRBV30 and TRBJ1-5, is SQTIHQWPATLVQPVGSPLSLECTVEGTSNPNLYWYRQAAGRGLQLLFYSVGIGQISSEVPQNLSASRPQDRQFILSSKKLLLSDSGFYLCAWSEGLAGNQPQHFGDGTRLSIL.

CDR3 sequence (DNA): TGCAGCGTTGAACTAGAGTTGGGCAATGAGCAGTTCTTC. Translating it yields CSVELELGNEQFF. This sequence joins TRBV29-1 and TRBJ2-1; D is unclear. V was trimmed by 2 bases and J by 6 bases, leaving 11 bases between them. The CDR3 contains 13 residues. Germline CDR1 and CDR2: SQVTM and ANQGSEA.

The V gene is TRBV9, the J gene TRBJ1-3, with D unresolved. With 0 bases removed from V and 0 bases from J, the gap between germline ends came to 7 bases. Germline CDR1 and CDR2: SGDLS and YYNGEE. The CDR3 consists of 15 residues. CDR3 region: CASSVGGVSGNTIYF. The CDR3 bases are TGTGCCAGCAGCGTAGGTGGCGTCTCTGGAAACACCATATATTTT. Complete variable domain (other parts from reference TRBV9 and TRBJ1-3): DSGVTQTPKHLITATGQRVTLRCSPRSGDLSVYWYQQSLDQGLQFLIQYYNGEERAKGNILERFSAQQFPDLHSELNLSSLELGDSALYFCASSVGGVSGNTIYFGEGSWLTVV.

This chain joins TRBV28 and TRBJ2-7; D ambiguous. This CDR3 spans 14 amino acids. Germline V gene data show CDR1 as MDHEN and CDR2 as SYDVKM. Trimming removed 1 base from V and 3 bases from J, with 10 bases in between. This CDR3 is CASSLLASRYEQYF. DNA for the CDR3: TGTGCCAGCAGTTTATTGGCATCTCGCTACGAGCAGTACTTC.

The chain combines TRBV4-1 with TRBJ1-2; D is undetermined. The ends were cut back, 0 bases at V and 6 bases at J, with 2 bases in the middle. This CDR3 contains 11 residues. In germline, CDR1 is MGHRA, CDR2 YSYEKL. The CDR3 bases are TGCGCCAGCAGCCAAGATCATGGCTACACCTTC. As protein: CASSQDHGYTF.

The rearrangement uses TRBV11-2 and TRBJ2-3, with 14 bases that match TRBD2. The CDR3 extends over 15 amino acids. CDR1 SGHAT and CDR2 FQNNGV come from the germline V gene. V dropped 8 bases and J dropped 7; count of bases not matched to a gene: 8. The CDR3 region has the DNA TGTGCCAGCGGCCGACTAGCGGGGGGGCCAAATACGCAGTATTTT. It yields the protein CASGRLAGGPNTQYF.

The V call is TRBV7-8, the J call TRBJ1-1, with D maybe TRBD1 (6 bases). The V gene lost 2 bases and the J gene lost 0 bases, with 19 bases spanning the gap. CDR1 SGHVS and CDR2 FQNEAQ come from the germline V gene. The CDR3 consists of 18 residues. CDR3 nucleotide sequence: TGTGCCAGCAGCTTACGGAGTCCGGGACACCCGATGAACACTGAAGCTTTCTTT. This encodes CASSLRSPGHPMNTEAFF.

The chain employs TRBV11-2 and TRBJ1-1, with no clear D. Trimming pared 2 bases from V and 7 bases from J, leaving 5 bases between. CDR3 length: 11 residues. From germline, CDR1 is SGHAT and CDR2 FQNNGV. CDR3 DNA: TGTGCCAGCAGCTTATTCGATGAAGCTTTCTTT. Translation: CASSLFDEAFF.

This sequence joins TRBV10-2 and TRBJ2-2, with D unresolved. This CDR3 is built from 14 residues. Trimming took 6 bases from V and 4 from J, leaving 12 bases between them. Germline V lookup: CDR1 WSHSY, CDR2 SAAADI. This CDR3 is CASSPQDLTGELFF. The CDR3 DNA reads as TGCGCCAGCAGCCCCCAAGACCTCACCGGGGAGCTGTTTTTT.

The chain recombines TRBV6-5 with TRBJ2-7; D is uncertain. Germline values: CDR1 MNHEY, CDR2 SVGAGI. V was clipped by 2 bases and J by 0 bases, with 11 bases between them. The length of the CDR3 is 15 residues. CDR3: CASSYASSPSYEQYF. Written as DNA, the CDR3 is TGTGCCAGCAGTTACGCGAGTTCGCCCTCCTACGAGCAGTACTTC.

This clone has only one observation. The V call is TRBV29-1, the J call TRBJ2-1; possible D gene TRBD1, 6 bases. V lost 5 bases and J 2 bases, leaving 13 bases between the germline ends. The CDR3 has 14 amino acids. CDR1 is SQVTM and CDR2 is ANQGSEA in the germline V gene. The DNA for the CDR3 is TGCAGCGTTCAAGGCAGGGGAGCCTACAATGAGCAGTTCTTC. It translates to CSVQGRGAYNEQFF.

The chain joins TRBV25-1 to TRBJ2-3, with 8 nucleotides matching TRBD1. This CDR3 is built from 14 residues. Unmatched junction bases numbered 2, after V lost 4 bases and J lost 2 bases. Germline CDR1 is MGHDK and CDR2 is SYGVNS. The CDR3 loop reads CASSATGVTDTQYF. In DNA form, the CDR3 reads TGTGCCAGCAGTGCGACAGGGGTCACAGATACGCAGTATTTT.

This rearrangement joins TRBV27 to TRBJ2-2, with D possibly called TRBD1 or TRBD2 (6 bases each). Germline loops: CDR1 MNHEY, CDR2 SMNVEV (reference sequence). This CDR3 comprises 13 residues. Trimming removed 6 bases at V and 6 bases at J, with 11 bases between. DNA for the CDR3: TGTGCCAGCAGCGGTGGGGGGCCCGGGGAGCTGTTTTTT. Its protein is CASSGGGPGELFF.

This CDR3 reads CASSPRTSRHGGHGYTF. The CDR3 region has the DNA TGTGCCAGCAGCCCCCGGACATCCCGTCATGGGGGCCATGGCTACACCTTC. The chain carries TRBV7-8 and TRBJ1-2; D possibly corresponds to TRBD1 (6 bases). V lost 5 bases to trimming and J lost 6 bases, with 25 bases between them. Germline V CDR1 and CDR2: SGHVS, FQNEAQ. This CDR3 has 17 amino acids.

In DNA, the CDR3 is TGTGCCAGCGGTAGGGGTCCCTATAGCAATCAGCCCCAGCATTTT. Its protein is CASGRGPYSNQPQHF. The chain uses TRBV6-1 and TRBJ1-5; TRBD1 is a possible D gene (5 bases). CDR3 length: 15 amino acids. V was trimmed by 8 bases and J by 0 bases, leaving 14 bases between them. Germline V CDR1 and CDR2: MNHNS, SASEGT.